In this sample, the clone carrying this T cell receptor (beta chain) turned up a few times. Its antigen is currently unknown. The data were obtained in a study of vaccination and CD4 T cells after COVID-19. Cultured CD4+ T-cell DNA underwent Oncomine TCR Beta short-read sequencing. Scientists extracted genomic DNA from CD4+ T cells grown in culture. TCRdb itself ran the PCR reads through MiXCR, one entry per CDR3 protein. The data contain some 8,000 distinct CDR3 sequences, around 59% of them singletons. The CDR3 is made up of 13 amino acids. Germline V gene data show CDR1 as SGHVS and CDR2 as FQNEAQ. V lost 5 bases, J lost 7 bases, and 6 bases stayed unmatched. This sample's treatment: roughly 10-day PBMC culture with coronavirus spike peptide pools or control peptides (ViraFEST assay).

This receptor was identified in a human donor who had recovered from COVID-19. Sequencing used CD4+ T cells from blood, cultured in vitro. The gene calls are TRBV7-8 and TRBJ2-3, with 7 bases fitting TRBD1. CDR3 DNA: TGTGCCAGCAGCGCGGACAGGACAAATACGCAGTATTTT. Translated, it gives CASSADRTNTQYF. The entire variable domain, with the rest obtained from reference TRBV7-8 and TRBJ2-3, is as follows: GAGVSQSPRYKVAKRGQDVALRCDPISGHVSLFWYQQALGQGPEFLTYFQNEAQLDKSGLPSDRFFAERPEGSVSTLKIQRTQQEDSAVYLCASSADRTNTQYFGPGTRLTVL.